This T cell receptor (beta chain) was captured in a study of blood T cells in healthy people across ages. In the case of this clonotype: No antigen is known for it.

Findings of the study overall: Because donor CMV status was unknown, expanded clonotype changes were possibly confounded.

Every donor provided around 9.3 milliliters of peripheral blood. Isolation yielded PBMCs, at least 6.5 million per sample, in every case. Together with a sample-barcoded 5' primer, a J-beta primer mix was included in a second PCR lasting roughly 6 to 12 cycles. TCRdb ran MiXCR on the 5' RACE reads and lists one entry per CDR3 protein. The sample yields hundreds of thousands of distinct CDR3 sequences, about 47% seen once. The sample was blood. The sequence came from an elderly man in good health.

The CDR3 DNA reads as TGTGCCATCACCCCAGACCCGAACACTGAAGCTTTCTTT. Protein: CAITPDPNTEAFF. The V gene is TRBV10-3, the J gene TRBJ1-1; D uncertain. Germline CDR1 and CDR2: ENHRY and SYGVKD. The CDR3 has 13 residues. V was shortened by 7 bases and J by 1 base, with 10 bases between the two germline ends.